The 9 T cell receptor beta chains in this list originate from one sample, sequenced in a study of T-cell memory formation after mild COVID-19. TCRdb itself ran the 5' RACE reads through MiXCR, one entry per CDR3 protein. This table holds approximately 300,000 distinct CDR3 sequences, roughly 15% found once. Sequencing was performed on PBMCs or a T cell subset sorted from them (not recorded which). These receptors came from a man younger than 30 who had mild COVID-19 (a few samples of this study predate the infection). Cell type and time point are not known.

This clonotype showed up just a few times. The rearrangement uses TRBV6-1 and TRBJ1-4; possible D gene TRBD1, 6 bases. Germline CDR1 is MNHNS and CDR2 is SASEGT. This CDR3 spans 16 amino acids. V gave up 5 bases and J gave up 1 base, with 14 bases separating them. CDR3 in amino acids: CASSRETGGTNEKLFF. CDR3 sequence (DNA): TGTGCCAGCAGTCGCGAGACAGGAGGAACTAATGAAAAACTGTTTTTT.

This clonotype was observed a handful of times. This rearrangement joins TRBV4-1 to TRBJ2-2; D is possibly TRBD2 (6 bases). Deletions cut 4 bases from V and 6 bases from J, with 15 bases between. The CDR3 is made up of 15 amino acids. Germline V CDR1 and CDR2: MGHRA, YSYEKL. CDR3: CASSLEEGVAGELFF. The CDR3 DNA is TGCGCCAGCAGCCTGGAGGAGGGAGTAGCCGGGGAGCTGTTTTTT.

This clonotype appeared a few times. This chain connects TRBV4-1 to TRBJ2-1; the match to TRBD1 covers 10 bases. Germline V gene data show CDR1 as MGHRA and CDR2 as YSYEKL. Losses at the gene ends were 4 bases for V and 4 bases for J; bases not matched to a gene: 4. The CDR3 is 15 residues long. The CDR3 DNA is TGCGCCAGCAGCCGGACAGGGGGGAGGTACAATGAGCAGTTCTTC. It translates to CASSRTGGRYNEQFF.

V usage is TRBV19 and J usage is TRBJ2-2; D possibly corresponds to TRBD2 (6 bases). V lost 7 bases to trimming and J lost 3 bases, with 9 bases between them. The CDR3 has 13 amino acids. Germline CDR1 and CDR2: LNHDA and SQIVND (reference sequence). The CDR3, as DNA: TGTGCCAGTATCAGGGAGGACACCGGGGAGCTGTTTTTT. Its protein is CASIREDTGELFF. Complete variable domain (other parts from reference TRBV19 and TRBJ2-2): DGGITQSPKYLFRKEGQNVTLSCEQNLNHDAMYWYRQDPGQGLRLIYYSQIVNDFQKGDIAEGYSVSREKKESFPLTVTSAQKNPTAFYLCASIREDTGELFFGEGSRLTVL.

In nucleotides, the CDR3 is TGTGCCAGTAGTATAGGGATTTTGGGGGATTTTAACACTGAAGCTTTCTTT. This encodes CASSIGILGDFNTEAFF. The chain combines TRBV19 with TRBJ1-1, with TRBD1 as a possible D gene (5 bases). V was pared by 1 base and J by 2 bases, with 17 bases between. The CDR3 loop spans 17 amino acids. Germline CDR1 and CDR2: LNHDA and SQIVND (reference sequence). The full variable domain, completed using reference TRBV19 and TRBJ1-1, is DGGITQSPKYLFRKEGQNVTLSCEQNLNHDAMYWYRQDPGQGLRLIYYSQIVNDFQKGDIAEGYSVSREKKESFPLTVTSAQKNPTAFYLCASSIGILGDFNTEAFFGQGTRLTVV.

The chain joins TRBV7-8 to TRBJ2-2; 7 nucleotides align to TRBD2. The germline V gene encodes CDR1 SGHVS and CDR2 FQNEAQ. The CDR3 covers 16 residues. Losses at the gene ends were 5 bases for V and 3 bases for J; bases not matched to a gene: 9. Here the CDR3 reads CASSLLGLADTGELFF. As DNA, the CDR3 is TGTGCCAGCAGCCTACTAGGGCTAGCGGACACCGGGGAGCTGTTTTTT.

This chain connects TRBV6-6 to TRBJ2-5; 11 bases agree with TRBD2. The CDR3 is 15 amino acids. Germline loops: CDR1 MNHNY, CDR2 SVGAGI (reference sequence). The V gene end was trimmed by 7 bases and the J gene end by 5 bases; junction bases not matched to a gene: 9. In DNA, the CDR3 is TGTGCCAGCACGTTGACTAGCGGGATCGGGGAGACCCAGTACTTC. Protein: CASTLTSGIGETQYF.

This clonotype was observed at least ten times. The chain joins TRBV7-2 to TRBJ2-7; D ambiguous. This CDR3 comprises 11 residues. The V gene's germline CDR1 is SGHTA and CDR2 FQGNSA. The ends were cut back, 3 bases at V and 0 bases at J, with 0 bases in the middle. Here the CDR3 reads CASSFSYEQYF. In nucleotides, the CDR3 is TGTGCCAGCAGCTTCTCCTACGAGCAGTACTTC.

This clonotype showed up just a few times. CDR3 loop: CSARAGQYYEQYF. The DNA for the CDR3 is TGCAGTGCTAGAGCCGGACAGTACTACGAGCAGTACTTC. The chain combines TRBV20-1 with TRBJ2-7; tentative D call: TRBD1 (6 bases). Germline V gives CDR1 DFQATT, CDR2 SNEGSKA (reference sequence). This CDR3 spans 13 amino acids. V was pared by 1 base and J by 3 bases, with 10 bases between.